These T cell receptor beta chains were read from a single sample in a study of response to subunit inactivated influenza vaccine. TCRdb passed the RT-PCR reads through MiXCR, listing each CDR3 protein once. The top ten clones hold roughly 13% of a sample with around 470,000 distinct CDR3 sequences, approximately 7.3% of them seen once. The specimen comprised PBMCs from blood, sampled approximately 25 months after vaccination. The receptor set was obtained from a man between 50 and 75 years old who received an inactivated influenza vaccine. The CDR3 runs from the conserved cysteine through the conserved F or W. A D gene is named only where the DNA matches it firmly. Part of the rows lack a size; the others show once, few, many or a class for expanded clones.

clone_size d_call j_call v_call cdr3_nt cdr3_aa
. . TRBJ2-3 TRBV28 TGTGCCTGCAGCTTAACCGGGAAGGGCACAGATACGCAGTATTTT CACSLTGKGTDTQYF
. . TRBJ2-5 TRBV12-3/TRBV12-4 TGTGCCAGCAGTTTTCTTATCAGTCGAGAGACCCAGTACTTC CASSFLISRETQYF
many . TRBJ2-7 TRBV29-1 TGCAGCGAAAAACCGTCCGGGATGCAGTACTTC CSEKPSGMQYF
few . TRBJ1-1 TRBV12-3/TRBV12-4 TGTGCCAGCAGTTCGGTACTACAGGGTACCACTTGGGCTTTCTTT CASSSVLQGTTWAFF
. . TRBJ2-3 TRBV2 TGTGCCAGCAGTGACTATGTAGATACGCAGTATTTT CASSDYVDTQYF
few . TRBJ1-1 TRBV6-1 TGTGCCAGCAGTACAAGGTCGGTGAACACTGAAGCTTTCTTT CASSTRSVNTEAFF
many . TRBJ2-7 TRBV4-2 TGTGCCAGCAGCCATTCCGTTTCCTACGAGCAGTACTTC CASSHSVSYEQYF
. TRBD2 TRBJ2-7 TRBV20-1 TGCAGTGCTAGAGTTAGCGGGAGGGGTCCCTACGAGCAGTACTTC CSARVSGRGPYEQYF
. . TRBJ2-3 TRBV5-1 TGCGCCAGCAGCTTGGGGTACGGGTTCACAGATACGCAGTATTTT CASSLGYGFTDTQYF
. . TRBJ1-1 TRBV7-9 TGTGCCAGCAGCTTAGTCCTGGTGAACACTGAAGCTTTCTTT CASSLVLVNTEAFF
. . TRBJ2-4 TRBV3-1 TGTGCCAGCAGCCAAGAGGGGGCACAGTACTTC CASSQEGAQYF
few TRBD1 TRBJ1-2 TRBV5-1 TGCGCCAGCAGCCGCTGGACAGGGGACTATGGCTACACCTTC CASSRWTGDYGYTF
. . TRBJ2-7 TRBV9 TGTGCCAGCAGCGTATCAGCAGGGACCTCCTACGAGCAGTACTTC CASSVSAGTSYEQYF